These 16 T cell receptor beta chains were sequenced from one sample in a study of OX40 agonist ivuxolimab in advanced cancers. Clones were sequenced by immunoSEQ multiplex PCR, and TCRdb holds only the in-frame ones, with some missing. Of about 35,000 clones in the sample, over 60% are singletons; the top ten hold about 19%. The source was CD4+ or CD8+ T cells sorted from blood, collected in a trial of the OX40 agonist ivuxolimab. Receptors were obtained from an adult with an advanced solid tumor such as melanoma, head and neck, liver or kidney cancer.

CDR3: CASSLGPAGSIQYF. In nucleotides, the CDR3 is TGTGCCAGCAGCTTGGGACCCGCCGGGAGCATTCAGTACTTC. This chain connects TRBV5-6 to TRBJ2-4; maybe TRBD2 (6 bases). Germline CDR1 is SGHDT and CDR2 is YYEEEE. V was cut by 0 bases and J by 9 bases, with 13 bases left in between. There are 14 residues in the CDR3. The whole variable domain, filled in from reference TRBV5-6 and TRBJ2-4, reads DAGVTQSPTHLIKTRGQQVTLRCSPKSGHDTVSWYQQALGQGPQFIFQYYEEEERQRGNFPDRFSGHQFPNYSSELNVNALLLGDSALYLCASSLGPAGSIQYFGAGTRLSVL.

V gene TRBV2 combines with J gene TRBJ1-5; tentative D call: TRBD1 (5 bases). Germline V lookup: CDR1 SNHLY, CDR2 FYNNEI. CDR3 size: 14 residues. V lost 10 bases, J lost 0 bases, and 13 bases lay in between. This chain's CDR3 is CATSTDNSNQPQHF. CDR3 DNA: TGTGCCACCTCAACGGACAATAGCAATCAGCCCCAGCATTTT.

This clone was seen many times. The chain has TRBV6-5 and TRBJ2-2; the D is unclear. The ends were cut back, 6 bases at V and 8 bases at J, with 19 bases in the middle. The CDR3 is made up of 15 amino acids. Germline V gene lookup returns CDR1 MNHEY and CDR2 SVGAGI. The CDR3 DNA reads TGTGCCAGCAGCGTTGCCCTCCCTTCAGAAGGGGAGCTGTTTTTT. It specifies CASSVALPSEGELFF.

This clone was counted a few times. Other DNA sequences in the same sample also yield this CDR3. The chain recombines TRBV29-1 with TRBJ1-1; D is ambiguous. The CDR3 length is 12 residues. V was cut by 6 bases and J by 1 base, with 9 bases left in between. Germline-derived CDR1 and CDR2 are SQVTM and ANQGSEA. This CDR3 is CSVSQGNTEAFF. In DNA form, the CDR3 reads TGCAGCGTGAGTCAAGGGAACACTGAAGCTTTCTTT.

This rearrangement joins TRBV10-3 to TRBJ2-2, with TRBD2 identical over 8 bases. The CDR3 sequence is 16 residues long. V dropped 6 bases and J dropped 3; count of bases not matched to a gene: 9. Germline V lookup: CDR1 ENHRY, CDR2 SYGVKD. The chain's CDR3 is CAISPKRGFDTGELFF. The CDR3 DNA sequence: TGTGCCATCAGCCCGAAGCGGGGGTTCGACACCGGGGAGCTGTTTTTT.

This clone was detected once. V usage is TRBV29-1 and J usage is TRBJ2-2; TRBD2 matches 11 bases. In germline, CDR1 is SQVTM, CDR2 ANQGSEA. The CDR3 totals 16 residues. With V trimmed by 4 bases and J by 3 bases, 7 bases remained unmatched. The CDR3 nucleotides read TGCAGCGTTGGGTATAGCGGGGGGGCCGACACCGGGGAGCTGTTTTTT. It codes for CSVGYSGGADTGELFF.

V is TRBV21-1 and J is TRBJ1-2. TRBV21-1 represents a pseudogene. CDR3 size: 13 residues. CDR3 sequence reads: CASRNGGNYGYTF. CDR3 in DNA: TGTGCCAGCAGAAATGGGGGAAACTATGGCTACACCTTC.

This sequence joins TRBV18 and TRBJ1-5; D possibly corresponds to TRBD1 (6 bases). CDR3 length: 13 amino acids. Trimming left V 6 bases short and J 9 bases short, with 15 bases between. CDR1 is KGHSH and CDR2 is LQKENI in the germline V gene. This chain's CDR3 is CASSQGQFLPQHF. CDR3 in DNA: TGTGCCAGCTCCCAAGGACAGTTCCTGCCCCAGCATTTT.

In its sample, this clone was seen a few times. The rearrangement links TRBV19 to TRBJ1-5; D may be TRBD1 (6 bases). With 7 bases removed from V and 4 bases from J, the gap between germline ends came to 14 bases. The CDR3 loop spans 14 amino acids. Germline V CDR1 and CDR2: LNHDA, SQIVND (reference sequence). CDR3 sequence: CASTRTVSNQPQHF. CDR3 in DNA: TGTGCCAGTACCCGGACAGTTAGTAATCAGCCCCAGCATTTT.

The V and J genes are TRBV27 and TRBJ1-1; a possible D gene is TRBD1 (5 bases). The V gene lost 3 bases and the J gene lost 7 bases, with 9 bases spanning the gap. Per germline, CDR1 MNHEY and CDR2 SMNVEV (reference sequence). The CDR3 has 12 residues. The CDR3 coding sequence is TGTGCCAGCAGTTTTGGGGGTCATGAAGCTTTCTTT. Translating it yields CASSFGGHEAFF.

This clone appeared a few times. The chain has TRBV11-1 and TRBJ1-1; TRBD1 might be the D (5 bases). With 3 bases removed from V and 0 bases from J, the gap between germline ends came to 14 bases. CDR3 length: 16 amino acids. From germline, CDR1 is SGHAT and CDR2 FQDESV (reference sequence). Here the CDR3 reads CASSLGRVPMNTEAFF. The CDR3 DNA reads TGTGCCAGCAGCTTGGGCAGGGTCCCTATGAACACTGAAGCTTTCTTT.

The genes are TRBV27 and TRBJ1-1; no reliable D call. CDR1 and CDR2 (germline): MNHEY, SMNVEV (reference sequence). The CDR3 contains 13 residues. Deletions cut 10 bases from V and 0 bases from J, with 12 bases between. The CDR3 protein is CAIAMTLNTEAFF. In DNA, the CDR3 is TGTGCCATCGCCATGACCCTGAACACTGAAGCTTTCTTT.

J is TRBJ1-1 and V is TRBV6-4; D not certain. The CDR3 contains 15 residues. The germline V and J ends were trimmed by 3 bases and 1 base, with 12 bases remaining between them. CDR1 MRHNA and CDR2 SNTAGT come from the germline V gene. CDR3 DNA sequence: TGTGCCAGCAGTGAGGAGGAGAATGGGAACACTGAAGCTTTCTTT. It specifies CASSEEENGNTEAFF.

This clone was seen once. The chain combines TRBV6-5 with TRBJ1-6; TRBD1 agrees at 9 bases. Trimming at V came to 6 bases and at J to 9 bases, leaving 9 bases not matched to a gene. From germline, CDR1 is MNHEY and CDR2 SVGAGI. CDR3 length: 15 residues. CDR3 protein: CASSRRTGERSPLHF. The CDR3 DNA is TGTGCCAGCAGCCGCCGGACAGGGGAGCGTTCACCCCTCCACTTT.

The V and J genes are TRBV6-1 and TRBJ1-1, with a tentative D call TRBD1 (6 bases). Germline-derived CDR1 and CDR2 are MNHNS and SASEGT. V was trimmed by 6 bases and J by 9 bases, leaving 11 bases between them. The CDR3 runs 11 residues. CDR3: CASREDSQAFF. CDR3 nucleotides: TGTGCCAGCAGGGAGGACAGCCAAGCTTTCTTT.

V and J are TRBV7-2 and TRBJ1-4, with 7 bases matching TRBD1. The CDR3 is 15 residues long. The V gene end was trimmed by 5 bases and the J gene end by 4 bases; junction bases not matched to a gene: 7. Germline V gene sequence: CDR1 SGHTA, CDR2 FQGNSA. CDR3 region: CASSPQTGINEKLFF. The CDR3 nucleotides are TGTGCCAGCAGCCCGCAGACAGGGATTAATGAAAAACTGTTTTTT. The variable domain in full, with the rest retrieved from reference TRBV7-2 and TRBJ1-4, is GAGVSQSPSNKVTEKGKDVELRCDPISGHTALYWYRQSLGQGLEFLIYFQGNSAPDKSGLPSDRFSAERTGGSVSTLTIQRTQQEDSAVYLCASSPQTGINEKLFFGSGTQLSVL.